This T cell receptor beta chain was captured by sequencing in a study of T cell responses to AZD1222 COVID-19 vaccine. Study-level results: Baseline seropositivity characterized only six AZD1222 recipients. Following two doses of AZD1222, Spike-specific TCR breadth and depth rose.

Germline V gives CDR1 SGHTA, CDR2 FQGTGA. The length of the CDR3 is 11 residues. Deletions cut 3 bases from V and 10 bases from J, with 4 bases between. TCRdb's table, derived via immunoSEQ multiplex PCR, lists solely in-frame clones and lacks some. This sample's table reports around 140,000 clones. With respect to this clone: Its antigen is not known.

Sequenced material: peripheral blood. The rearrangement uses TRBV7-3 and TRBJ1-6; D ambiguous. The receptor's source is an adult in good health. The CDR3 loop is CASSFLSPLHF. CDR3 DNA: TGTGCCAGCAGCTTCTTGTCACCCCTCCACTTT.